The 10 T cell receptor beta chains in this list originate from one sample, sequenced in a study of T cells in Graves' hyperthyroidism and ophthalmopathy. Using RNA transcripts as the source, TCR beta CDR3 regions were amplified. Carried out on the TCR CDR3, a first-round RT-PCR used the HTBI primer set. TCRdb reanalysed the multiplex PCR reads using MiXCR and keeps one entry per CDR3 protein. Of some 440,000 distinct CDR3 sequences in the sample, 15% to 17% were seen once. The source material was blood. These receptors all come from a woman younger than 30 with Graves' hyperthyroidism.

Remarks on this clonotype: This clone may be a read error of a much larger clone one base away. The rearrangement uses TRBV18 and TRBJ1-2; 9 nucleotides agree with TRBD1. Trimming at V came to 3 bases and at J to 3 bases, leaving 5 bases not matched to a gene. The length of the CDR3 is 15 residues. The germline gives CDR1 KGHSH, CDR2 LQKENI. Here the CDR3 reads CASSPTQGAHYGYTF. DNA for the CDR3: TGTGCCAGCTCACCGACACAGGGGGCCCACTATGGCTACACCTTC.

This clonotype was found many times. The chain links TRBV28 to TRBJ2-6; D is undetermined. From germline, CDR1 is MDHEN and CDR2 SYDVKM. Trimming cost V 1 base and J 4 bases, with 11 bases left between them. The CDR3 has 16 residues. CDR3 DNA: TGTGCCAGCAGTTTATACGCTGGTTCGGGGGCCAACGTCCTGACTTTC. It yields the protein CASSLYAGSGANVLTF.

This clonotype came up many times. The V call is TRBV12-3 or TRBV12-4, the J call TRBJ1-5; D is ambiguous. The CDR3 contains 12 residues. V dropped 5 bases and J dropped 4 bases, with 6 bases sitting between them. The CDR3 DNA sequence: TGTGCCAGCAGTCCGACTAATCAGCCCCAGCATTTT. The encoded protein is CASSPTNQPQHF.

The V call is TRBV6-4, the J call TRBJ2-3, with a possible D match to TRBD1 (6 bases). Trimming left V 2 bases short and J 2 bases short, with 8 bases between. In germline, CDR1 is MRHNA, CDR2 SNTAGT. The CDR3 runs 14 residues. CDR3 in amino acids: CASSDGDNTDTQYF. CDR3 sequence (DNA): TGTGCCAGCAGTGACGGGGACAACACAGATACGCAGTATTTT.

This clonotype appeared many times. V gene TRBV18 combines with J gene TRBJ1-2; D gene uncertain. The CDR3 totals 14 residues. The germline CDR1 and CDR2 sequences are KGHSH and LQKENI. Trimming removed 4 bases from V and 6 bases from J, with 15 bases in between. The DNA of the CDR3 is TGTGCCAGCTCACAAATGTCACTACGGGATGGCTACACCTTC. It codes for CASSQMSLRDGYTF.

Note on this clonotype: This may stem from a read error, because a much larger clone lies one nucleotide away. This CDR3 fails to terminate in the conserved phenylalanine or tryptophan, so it likely reflects a read error. This CDR3 is CASSRTSGGLRETQYL. The CDR3 DNA reads as TGTGCCAGCAGCAGGACTAGCGGGGGCCTCCGGGAGACCCAGTACCTC. The chain joins TRBV7-9 to TRBJ2-5, with TRBD2 matching over 13 bases. CDR1 is SEHNR and CDR2 is FQNEAQ in the germline V gene (reference sequence). The CDR3 covers 16 residues. Germline trimming cut 5 bases from V and 5 bases from J; bases unmatched to any gene: 8.

The table lists this clonotype with a few counts. The chain links TRBV10-3 to TRBJ1-5, with no clear D. The CDR3 totals 14 residues. Deletions cut 11 bases from V and 5 bases from J, with 19 bases between. CDR1 is ENHRY, CDR2 SYGVKD, per germline. The CDR3 is CASRPKSGDQPQHF. Written as DNA, the CDR3 is TGTGCCTCACGTCCAAAGAGTGGGGATCAGCCCCAGCATTTT.

The rearrangement links TRBV7-2 to TRBJ2-1, with TRBD1 identical over 7 bases. Germline trimming cut 4 bases from V and 6 bases from J; bases unmatched to any gene: 6. Germline V gene data show CDR1 as SGHTA and CDR2 as FQGNSA. This CDR3 contains 14 residues. The CDR3 protein is CASSSTGWGNEQFF. The CDR3 region has the DNA TGTGCCAGCAGCTCGACAGGGTGGGGCAATGAGCAGTTCTTC.

This clonotype was found many times. The rearrangement links TRBV18 to TRBJ2-4; D is ambiguous. V shed 2 bases and J shed 7 bases, with 9 bases lying between them. This CDR3 is 13 amino acids long. Per the germline V gene, CDR1 is KGHSH and CDR2 is LQKENI. The CDR3 loop is CASSPWQTNIQYF. CDR3 nucleotides: TGTGCCAGCTCACCATGGCAGACGAACATTCAGTACTTC.

This clonotype was found many times. This chain uses TRBV7-9 with TRBJ1-1; D is undetermined. The ends were cut back, 1 base at V and 5 bases at J, with 5 bases in the middle. Germline CDR1 is SEHNR and CDR2 is FQNEAQ (reference sequence). The CDR3 has 12 amino acids. The CDR3 spells CASSLDWTEAFF. DNA of the CDR3: TGTGCCAGCAGCTTAGACTGGACTGAAGCTTTCTTT.